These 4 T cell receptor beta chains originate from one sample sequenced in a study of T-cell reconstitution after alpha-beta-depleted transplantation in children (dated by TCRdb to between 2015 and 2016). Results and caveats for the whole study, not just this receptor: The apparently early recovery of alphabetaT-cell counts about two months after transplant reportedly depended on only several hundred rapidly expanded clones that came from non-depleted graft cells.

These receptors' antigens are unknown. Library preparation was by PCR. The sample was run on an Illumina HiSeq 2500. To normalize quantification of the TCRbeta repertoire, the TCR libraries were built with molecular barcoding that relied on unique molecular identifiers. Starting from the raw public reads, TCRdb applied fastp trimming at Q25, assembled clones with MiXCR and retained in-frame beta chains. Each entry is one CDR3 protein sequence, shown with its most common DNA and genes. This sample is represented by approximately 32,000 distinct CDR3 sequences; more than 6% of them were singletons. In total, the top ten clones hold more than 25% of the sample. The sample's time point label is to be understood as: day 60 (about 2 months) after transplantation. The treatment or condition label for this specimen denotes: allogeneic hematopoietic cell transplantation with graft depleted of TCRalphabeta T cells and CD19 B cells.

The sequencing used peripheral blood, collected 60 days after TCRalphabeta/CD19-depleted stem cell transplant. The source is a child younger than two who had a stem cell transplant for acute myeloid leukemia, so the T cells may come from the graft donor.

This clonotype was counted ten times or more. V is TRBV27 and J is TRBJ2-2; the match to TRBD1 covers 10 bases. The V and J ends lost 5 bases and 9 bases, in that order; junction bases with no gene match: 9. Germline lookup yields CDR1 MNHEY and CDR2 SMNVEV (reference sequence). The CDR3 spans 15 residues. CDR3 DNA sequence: TGTGCCAGCAGTAGGACCCGGGACAGGGGACGGGAGCTGTTTTTT. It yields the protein CASSRTRDRGRELFF.

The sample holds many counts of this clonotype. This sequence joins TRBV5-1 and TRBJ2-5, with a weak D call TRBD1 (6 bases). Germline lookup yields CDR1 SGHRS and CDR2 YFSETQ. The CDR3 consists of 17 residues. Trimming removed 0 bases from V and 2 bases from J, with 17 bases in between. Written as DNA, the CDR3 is TGCGCCAGCAGCTTGGTTAGACCAGGGGAGCGGCAAGAGACCCAGTACTTC. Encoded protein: CASSLVRPGERQETQYF.

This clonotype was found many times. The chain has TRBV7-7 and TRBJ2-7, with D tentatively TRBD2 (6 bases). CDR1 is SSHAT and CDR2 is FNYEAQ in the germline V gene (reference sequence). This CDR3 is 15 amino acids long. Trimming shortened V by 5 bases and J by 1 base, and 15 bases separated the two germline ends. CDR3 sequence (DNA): TGTGCCAGCAGCCCCGGGCGGGACTCATCCTACGAGCAGTACTTC. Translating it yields CASSPGRDSSYEQYF.

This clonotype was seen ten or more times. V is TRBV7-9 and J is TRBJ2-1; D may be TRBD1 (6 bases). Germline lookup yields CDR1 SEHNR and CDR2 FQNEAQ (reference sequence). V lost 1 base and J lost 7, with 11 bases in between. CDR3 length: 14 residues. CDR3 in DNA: TGTGCCAGCAGCTTAGACGGCAGGGGAAATGAGCAGTTCTTC. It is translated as CASSLDGRGNEQFF.